The 9 T cell receptor beta chains reported below all come from one sample, sequenced in a study of CD8 T cells in Susac syndrome (dated by TCRdb to about 2019). Receptors were amplified or captured by the immunoSEQ multiplex PCR assay. RNA was extracted using the RNeasy kit, and about 0.45 to 1 ug of the RNA was reverse transcribed with random hexamers. TCRdb passed the public sequencing reads through fastp at Q25 and MiXCR, retaining productive beta sequences. Rows with one shared CDR3 protein collapse into an entry with the most common genes and DNA. This sample lists around 100,000 distinct CDR3 sequences; approximately 95% were detected once. The ten largest clones capture 0.3% of the sample. The sample consisted of CD8+ T cells from PBMCs. These receptor sequences come from a human donor with Susac syndrome.

The CDR3 bases are TGCAGCGCCAACACAGATACGCAGTATTTT. It yields the protein CSANTDTQYF. The chain carries TRBV29-1 and TRBJ2-3; D call uncertain. The CDR3 is made up of 10 amino acids. The V and J ends lost 7 bases and 2 bases respectively, with 4 bases between them. Germline CDR1 is SQVTM and CDR2 is ANQGSEA.

This chain uses TRBV15 with TRBJ2-3; tentatively, D is TRBD1 (5 bases). The CDR3 extends over 16 amino acids. Trimming stripped 5 bases from V and 4 bases from J, with 19 bases between. Germline V gene lookup returns CDR1 LNHNV and CDR2 YYDKDF (reference sequence). CDR3 amino acids: CATSPAQGRRPDTQYF. The CDR3 DNA follows: TGTGCCACCAGCCCTGCGCAGGGTCGGCGGCCAGATACGCAGTATTTT. Filled out from reference TRBV15 and TRBJ2-3, the complete variable domain reads DAMVIQNPRYQVTQFGKPVTLSCSQTLNHNVMYWYQQKSSQAPKLLFHYYDKDFNNEADTPDNFQSRRPNTSFCFLDIRSPGLGDTAMYLCATSPAQGRRPDTQYFGPGTRLTVL.

The chain is built from TRBV27 and TRBJ2-7; D is undetermined. There are 15 residues in the CDR3. Trimming stripped 5 bases from V and 2 bases from J, with 16 bases between. Germline values: CDR1 MNHEY, CDR2 SMNVEV (reference sequence). The CDR3 bases are TGTGCCAGCAGTCCCTCTTGGGCAGCCACCTACGAGCAGTACTTC. Translation: CASSPSWAATYEQYF.

This chain joins TRBV24-1 and TRBJ2-2, with D unresolved. The germline CDR1 and CDR2 sequences are KGHDR and SFDVKD. Deletions cut 1 base from V and 9 bases from J, with 8 bases between. This CDR3 spans 13 amino acids. The CDR3 nucleotides read TGTGCCACCAGTGATTTTCTAGGCCGGGAGCTGTTTTTT. Protein product: CATSDFLGRELFF.

The chain recombines TRBV5-1 with TRBJ1-1; D is perhaps TRBD1 (6 bases). The CDR3 length is 14 residues. Germline CDR1 SGHRS, CDR2 YFSETQ. With 4 bases removed from V and 3 bases from J, the gap between germline ends came to 13 bases. The chain's CDR3 is CASSKQGADTEAFF. The CDR3, as DNA: TGCGCCAGCAGCAAACAGGGAGCGGACACTGAAGCTTTCTTT.

V and J are TRBV21-1 and TRBJ1-2. TRBV21-1 is recorded as a pseudogene. This CDR3 is built from 14 residues. The CDR3 spells CASSKVWSEYGYTF. The CDR3 bases are TGTGCCAGCAGCAAAGTTTGGTCGGAATATGGCTACACCTTC.

The chain combines TRBV20-1 with TRBJ2-1; unclear D gene. Per the germline V gene, CDR1 is DFQATT and CDR2 is SNEGSKA (reference sequence). This CDR3 contains 10 residues. Trimming shortened V by 4 bases and J by 7 bases, and 5 bases separated the two germline ends. The CDR3 DNA sequence: TGCAGTGCTATAGAAAATGAGCAGTTCTTC. Its translation is CSAIENEQFF.

This chain connects TRBV4-1 to TRBJ2-1; 11 bases agree with TRBD2. The germline CDR1 and CDR2 sequences are MGHRA and YSYEKL. The CDR3 is 21 residues long. J gave up 0 bases and V 2 bases, and 15 bases lay outside the gene matches. The CDR3 DNA reads TGCGCCAGCAGCCAAATAGTTGTTCTAGCGGGGGGCTTGAGCTCCTACAATGAGCAGTTCTTC. Amino acids: CASSQIVVLAGGLSSYNEQFF.

This chain connects TRBV29-1 to TRBJ1-1; D gene uncertain. This CDR3 region has 14 residues. Between the trimmed V and J ends, which lost 5 bases and 0 bases, there was a span of 13 bases. Germline CDR1 is SQVTM and CDR2 is ANQGSEA. The CDR3 region is CSVSFSHLNTEAFF. Here the CDR3 DNA reads TGCAGCGTTTCATTCAGCCACCTGAACACTGAAGCTTTCTTT.